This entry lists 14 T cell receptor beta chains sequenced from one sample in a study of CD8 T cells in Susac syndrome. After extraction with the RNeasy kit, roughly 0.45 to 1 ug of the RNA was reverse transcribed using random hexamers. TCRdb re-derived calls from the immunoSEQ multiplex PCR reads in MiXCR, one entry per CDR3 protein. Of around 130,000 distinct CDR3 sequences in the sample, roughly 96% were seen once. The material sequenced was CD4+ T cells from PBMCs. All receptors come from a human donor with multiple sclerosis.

The DNA for the CDR3 is TGCGCCAGCAGTCAAGGGCCGGGACAGGTAGTGTACGAGCAGTACTTC. Translation: CASSQGPGQVVYEQYF. The chain uses TRBV23-1 and TRBJ2-7; 8 positions agree with TRBD1. TRBV23-1 falls under the ORF class, with uncertain function. Trimming removed 2 bases from V and 4 bases from J; junction bases left unmatched: 10. The CDR3 spans 16 residues.

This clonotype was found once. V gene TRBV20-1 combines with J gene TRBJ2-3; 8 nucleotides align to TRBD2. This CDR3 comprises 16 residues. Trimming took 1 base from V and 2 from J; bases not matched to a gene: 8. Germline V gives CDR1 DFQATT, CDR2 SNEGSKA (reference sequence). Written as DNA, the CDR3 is TGCAGTGCTAGAGCTCACTTTAGCGGGAACACAGATACGCAGTATTTT. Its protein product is CSARAHFSGNTDTQYF.

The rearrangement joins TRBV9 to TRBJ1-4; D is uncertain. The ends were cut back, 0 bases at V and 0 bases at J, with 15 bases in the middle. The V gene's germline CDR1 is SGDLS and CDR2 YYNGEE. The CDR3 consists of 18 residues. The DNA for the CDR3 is TGTGCCAGCAGCGTAGACGGAGGGCTCGGCGCAACTAATGAAAAACTGTTTTTT. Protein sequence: CASSVDGGLGATNEKLFF.

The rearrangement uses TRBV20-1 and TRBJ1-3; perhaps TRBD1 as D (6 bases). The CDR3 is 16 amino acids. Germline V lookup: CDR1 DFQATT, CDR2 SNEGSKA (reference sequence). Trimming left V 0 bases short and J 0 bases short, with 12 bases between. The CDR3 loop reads CSARDIADSSGNTIYF. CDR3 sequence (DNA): TGCAGTGCTAGAGATATTGCGGACAGCTCTGGAAACACCATATATTTT.

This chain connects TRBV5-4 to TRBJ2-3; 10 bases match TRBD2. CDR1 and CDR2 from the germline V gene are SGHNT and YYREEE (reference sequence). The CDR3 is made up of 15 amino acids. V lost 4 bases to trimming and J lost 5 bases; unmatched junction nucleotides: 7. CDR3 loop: CASSPDLAGGDTQYF. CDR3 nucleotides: TGTGCCAGCAGCCCGGATTTAGCGGGGGGAGATACGCAGTATTTT.

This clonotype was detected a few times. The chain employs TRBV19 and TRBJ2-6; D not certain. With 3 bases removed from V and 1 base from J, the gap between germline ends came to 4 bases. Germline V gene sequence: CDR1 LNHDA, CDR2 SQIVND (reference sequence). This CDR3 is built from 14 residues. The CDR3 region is CASSIRSGANVLTF. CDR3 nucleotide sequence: TGTGCCAGTAGTATCAGGTCTGGGGCCAACGTCCTGACTTTC.

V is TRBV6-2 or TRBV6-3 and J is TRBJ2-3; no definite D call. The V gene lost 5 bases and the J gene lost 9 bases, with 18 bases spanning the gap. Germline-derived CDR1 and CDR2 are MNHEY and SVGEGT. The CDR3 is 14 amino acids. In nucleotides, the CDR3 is TGTGCCAGCAGTCAAAACCGTGGTTTGGAAACGCAGTATTTT. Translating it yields CASSQNRGLETQYF.

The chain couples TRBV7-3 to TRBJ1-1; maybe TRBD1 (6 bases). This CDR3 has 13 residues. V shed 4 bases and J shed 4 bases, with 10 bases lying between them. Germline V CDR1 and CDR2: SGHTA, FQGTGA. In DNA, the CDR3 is TGTGCCAGCAGCTACCAACAGGGCACTGAAGCTTTCTTT. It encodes CASSYQQGTEAFF. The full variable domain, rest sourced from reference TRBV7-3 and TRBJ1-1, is GAGVSQTPSNKVTEKGKYVELRCDPISGHTALYWYRQSLGQGPEFLIYFQGTGAADDSGLPNDRFFAVRPEGSVSTLKIQRTERGDSAVYLCASSYQQGTEAFFGQGTRLTVV.

The CDR3 region is CASSPRDKGYYGYTF. DNA of the CDR3: TGTGCCAGCAGTCCACGGGACAAGGGTTACTATGGCTACACCTTC. V gene TRBV12-3 or TRBV12-4 combines with J gene TRBJ1-2, with a weak D call TRBD1 (6 bases). The CDR3 has 15 amino acids. Trimming cost V 5 bases and J 3 bases, with 16 bases left between them.

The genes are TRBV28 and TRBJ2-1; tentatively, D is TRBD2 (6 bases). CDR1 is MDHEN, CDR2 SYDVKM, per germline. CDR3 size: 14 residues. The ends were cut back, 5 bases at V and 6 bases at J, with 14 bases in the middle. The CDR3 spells CASSKAGPLNEQFF. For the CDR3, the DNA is TGTGCCAGCAGTAAAGCGGGTCCCCTCAATGAGCAGTTCTTC.

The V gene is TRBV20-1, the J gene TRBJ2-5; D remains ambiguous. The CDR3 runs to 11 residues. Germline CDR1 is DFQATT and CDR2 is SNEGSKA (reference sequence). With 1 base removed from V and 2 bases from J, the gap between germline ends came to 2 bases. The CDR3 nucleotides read TGCAGTGCTAGAGTTCAAGAGACCCAGTACTTC. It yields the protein CSARVQETQYF.

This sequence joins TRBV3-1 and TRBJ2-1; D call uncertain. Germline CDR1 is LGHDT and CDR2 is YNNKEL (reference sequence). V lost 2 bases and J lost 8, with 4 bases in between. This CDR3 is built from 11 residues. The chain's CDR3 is CASSQLDEQFF. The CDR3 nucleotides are TGTGCCAGCAGCCAATTGGATGAGCAGTTCTTC.

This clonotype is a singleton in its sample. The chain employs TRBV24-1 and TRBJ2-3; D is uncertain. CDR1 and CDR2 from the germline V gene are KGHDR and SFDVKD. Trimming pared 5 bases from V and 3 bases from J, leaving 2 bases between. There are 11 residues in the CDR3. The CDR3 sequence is CATSATDTQYF. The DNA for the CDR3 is TGTGCCACCAGTGCTACAGATACGCAGTATTTT.

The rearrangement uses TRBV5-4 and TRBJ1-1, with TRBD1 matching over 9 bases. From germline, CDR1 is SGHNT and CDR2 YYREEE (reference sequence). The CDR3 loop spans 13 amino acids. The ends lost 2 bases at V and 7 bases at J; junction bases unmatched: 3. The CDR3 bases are TGTGCCAGCAGCTTCGGACAGGGGATTGAAGCTTTCTTT. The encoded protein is CASSFGQGIEAFF.